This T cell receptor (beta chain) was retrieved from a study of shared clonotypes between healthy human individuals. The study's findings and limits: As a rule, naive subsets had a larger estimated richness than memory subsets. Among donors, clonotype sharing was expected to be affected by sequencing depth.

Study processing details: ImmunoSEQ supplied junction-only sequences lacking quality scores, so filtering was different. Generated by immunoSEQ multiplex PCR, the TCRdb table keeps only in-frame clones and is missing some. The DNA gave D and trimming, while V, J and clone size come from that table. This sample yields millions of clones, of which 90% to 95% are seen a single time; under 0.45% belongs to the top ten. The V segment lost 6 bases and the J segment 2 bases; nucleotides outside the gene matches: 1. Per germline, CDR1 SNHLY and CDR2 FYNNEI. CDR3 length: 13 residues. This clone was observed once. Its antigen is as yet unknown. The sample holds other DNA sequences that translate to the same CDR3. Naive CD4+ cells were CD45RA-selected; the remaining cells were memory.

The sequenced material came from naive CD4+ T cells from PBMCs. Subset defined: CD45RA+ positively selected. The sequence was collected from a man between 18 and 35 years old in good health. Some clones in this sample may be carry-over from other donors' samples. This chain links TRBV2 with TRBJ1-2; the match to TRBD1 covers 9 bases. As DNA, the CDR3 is TGTGCCAGCAGAGGACAGGGGAACTATGGCTACACCTTC. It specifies CASRGQGNYGYTF.